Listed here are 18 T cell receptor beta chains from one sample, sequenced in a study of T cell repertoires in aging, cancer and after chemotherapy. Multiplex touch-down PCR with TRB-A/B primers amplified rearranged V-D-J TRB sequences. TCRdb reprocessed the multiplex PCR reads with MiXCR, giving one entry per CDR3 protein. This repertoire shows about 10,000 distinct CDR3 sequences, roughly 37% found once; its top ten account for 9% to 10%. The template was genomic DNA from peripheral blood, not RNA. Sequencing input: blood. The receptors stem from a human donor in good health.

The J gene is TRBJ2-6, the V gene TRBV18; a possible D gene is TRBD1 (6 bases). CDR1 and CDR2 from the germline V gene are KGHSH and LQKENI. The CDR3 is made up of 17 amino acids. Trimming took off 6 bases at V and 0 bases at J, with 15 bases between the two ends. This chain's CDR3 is CASSGQGVSSGANVLTF. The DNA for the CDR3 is TGTGCCAGCTCGGGACAAGGAGTAAGCTCTGGGGCCAACGTCCTGACTTTC. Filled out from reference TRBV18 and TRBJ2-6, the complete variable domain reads NAGVMQNPRHLVRRRGQEARLRCSPMKGHSHVYWYRQLPEEGLKFMVYLQKENIIDESGMPKERFSAEFPKEGPSILRIQQVVRGDSAAYFCASSGQGVSSGANVLTFGAGSRLTVL.

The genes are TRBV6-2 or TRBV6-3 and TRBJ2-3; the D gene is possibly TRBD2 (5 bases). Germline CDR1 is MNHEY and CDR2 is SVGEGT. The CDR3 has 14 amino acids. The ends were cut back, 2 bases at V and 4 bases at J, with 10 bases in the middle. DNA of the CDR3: TGTGCCAGCAGTTACCCCGGGGAACCAGATACGCAGTATTTT. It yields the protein CASSYPGEPDTQYF.

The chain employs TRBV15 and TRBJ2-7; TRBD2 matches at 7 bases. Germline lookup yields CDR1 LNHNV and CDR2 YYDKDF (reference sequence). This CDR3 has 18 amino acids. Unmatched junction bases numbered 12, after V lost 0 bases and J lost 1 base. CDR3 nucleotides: TGTGCCACCAGCAGAGATGCCCTAGCGGCTGGGATTTCCTACGAGCAGTACTTC. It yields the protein CATSRDALAAGISYEQYF.

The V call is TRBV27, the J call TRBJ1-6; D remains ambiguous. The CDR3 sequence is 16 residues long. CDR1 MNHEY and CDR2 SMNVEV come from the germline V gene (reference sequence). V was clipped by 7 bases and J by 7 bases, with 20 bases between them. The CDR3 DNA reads TGTGCCAGCACCTTAAAGCGGCTAGCGTCAAATTCACCCCTCCACTTT. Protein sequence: CASTLKRLASNSPLHF.

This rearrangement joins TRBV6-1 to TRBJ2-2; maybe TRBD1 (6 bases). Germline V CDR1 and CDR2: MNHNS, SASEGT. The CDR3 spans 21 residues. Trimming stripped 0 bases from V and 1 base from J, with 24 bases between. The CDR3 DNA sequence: TGTGCCAGCAGTGAAGCGTTACAGGGCCGTTTTACGCCAAAGAACACCGGGGAGCTGTTTTTT. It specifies CASSEALQGRFTPKNTGELFF.

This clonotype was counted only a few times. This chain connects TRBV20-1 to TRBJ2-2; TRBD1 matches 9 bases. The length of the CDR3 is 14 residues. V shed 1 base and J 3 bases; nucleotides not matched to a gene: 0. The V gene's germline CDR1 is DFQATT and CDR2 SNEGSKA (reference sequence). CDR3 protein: CSARGTGDTGELFF. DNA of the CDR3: TGCAGTGCTAGAGGGACAGGGGACACCGGGGAGCTGTTTTTT.

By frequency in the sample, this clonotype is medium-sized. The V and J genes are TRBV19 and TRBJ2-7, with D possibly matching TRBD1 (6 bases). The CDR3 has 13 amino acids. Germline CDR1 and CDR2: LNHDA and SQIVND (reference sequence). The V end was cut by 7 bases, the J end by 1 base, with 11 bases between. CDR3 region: CASMDSLSYEQYF. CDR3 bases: TGTGCCAGTATGGACAGCCTTTCCTACGAGCAGTACTTC.

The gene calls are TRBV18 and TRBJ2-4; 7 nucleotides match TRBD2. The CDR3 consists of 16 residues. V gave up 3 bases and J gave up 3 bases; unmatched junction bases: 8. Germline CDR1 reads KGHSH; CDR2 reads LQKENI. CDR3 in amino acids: CASSPIGTNRKNIQYF. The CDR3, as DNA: TGTGCCAGCTCACCCATCGGGACTAACCGCAAAAACATTCAGTACTTC.

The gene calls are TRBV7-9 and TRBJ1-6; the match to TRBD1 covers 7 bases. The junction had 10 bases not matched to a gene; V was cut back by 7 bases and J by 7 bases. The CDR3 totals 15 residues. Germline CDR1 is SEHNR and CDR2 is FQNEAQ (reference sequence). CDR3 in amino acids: CASTDPGTVNSPLHF. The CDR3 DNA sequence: TGTGCCAGCACCGACCCCGGGACAGTCAATTCACCCCTCCACTTT.

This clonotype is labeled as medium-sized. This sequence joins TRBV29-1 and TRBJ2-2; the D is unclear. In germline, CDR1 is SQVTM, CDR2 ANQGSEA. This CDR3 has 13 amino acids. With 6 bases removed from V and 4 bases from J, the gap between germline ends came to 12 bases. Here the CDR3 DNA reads TGCAGCGTCTTAGCAGACGGCACCGGGGAGCTGTTTTTT. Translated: CSVLADGTGELFF.

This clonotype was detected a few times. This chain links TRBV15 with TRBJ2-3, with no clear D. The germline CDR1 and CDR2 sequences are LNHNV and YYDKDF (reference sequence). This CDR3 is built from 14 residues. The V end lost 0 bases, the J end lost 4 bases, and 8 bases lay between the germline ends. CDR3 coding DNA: TGTGCCACCAGCAGAGATGGTGAGGCAGATACGCAGTATTTT. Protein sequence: CATSRDGEADTQYF.

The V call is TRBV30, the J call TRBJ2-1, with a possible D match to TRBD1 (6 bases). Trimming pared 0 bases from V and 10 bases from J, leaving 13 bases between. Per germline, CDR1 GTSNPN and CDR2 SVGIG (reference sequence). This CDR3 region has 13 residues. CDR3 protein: CAWSVRPQGEQFF. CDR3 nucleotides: TGTGCCTGGAGTGTACGGCCCCAGGGGGAGCAGTTCTTC. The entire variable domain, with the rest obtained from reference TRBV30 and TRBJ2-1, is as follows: SQTIHQWPATLVQPVGSPLSLECTVEGTSNPNLYWYRQAAGRGLQLLFYSVGIGQISSEVPQNLSASRPQDRQFILSSKKLLLSDSGFYLCAWSVRPQGEQFFGPGTRLTVL.

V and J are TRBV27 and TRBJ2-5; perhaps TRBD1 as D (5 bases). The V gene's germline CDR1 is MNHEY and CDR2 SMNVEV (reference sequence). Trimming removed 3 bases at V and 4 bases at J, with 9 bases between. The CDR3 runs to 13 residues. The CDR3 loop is CASSFRTGETQYF. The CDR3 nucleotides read TGTGCCAGCAGTTTCCGAACAGGAGAGACCCAGTACTTC.

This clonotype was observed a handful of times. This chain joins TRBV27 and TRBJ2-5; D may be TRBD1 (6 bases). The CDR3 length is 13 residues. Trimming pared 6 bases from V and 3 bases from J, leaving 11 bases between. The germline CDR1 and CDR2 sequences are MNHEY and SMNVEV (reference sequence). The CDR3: CASRRGNEETQYF. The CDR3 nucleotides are TGTGCCAGCAGGAGGGGGAATGAAGAGACCCAGTACTTC.

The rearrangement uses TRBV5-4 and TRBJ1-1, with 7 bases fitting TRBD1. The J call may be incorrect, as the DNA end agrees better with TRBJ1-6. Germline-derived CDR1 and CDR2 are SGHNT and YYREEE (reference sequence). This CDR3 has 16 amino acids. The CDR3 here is CASSLERDSVNSPLHF. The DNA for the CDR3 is TGTGCCAGCAGCTTGGAGAGGGACAGTGTCAATTCACCCCTCCACTTT.

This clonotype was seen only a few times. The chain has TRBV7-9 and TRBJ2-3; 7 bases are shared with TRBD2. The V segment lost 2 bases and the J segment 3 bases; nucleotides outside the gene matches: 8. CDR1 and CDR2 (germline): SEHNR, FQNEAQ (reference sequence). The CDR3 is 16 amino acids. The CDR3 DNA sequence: TGTGCCAGCAGCTTATCGGTGGGGGGGAATACAGATACGCAGTATTTT. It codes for CASSLSVGGNTDTQYF.

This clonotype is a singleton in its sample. The CDR3 here is CASRGVAYNEQFF. DNA for the CDR3: TGTGCCAGCAGGGGAGTTGCCTACAATGAGCAGTTCTTC. The chain combines TRBV13 with TRBJ2-1; a weak D match, TRBD2 (5 bases). V was clipped by 6 bases and J by 2 bases, with 8 bases between them. The CDR3 is 13 amino acids. Per germline, CDR1 PRHDT and CDR2 FYEKMQ (reference sequence). The variable domain in full, completed from reference TRBV13 and TRBJ2-1, reads AAGVIQSPRHLIKEKRETATLKCYPIPRHDTVYWYQQGPGQDPQFLISFYEKMQSDKGSIPDRFSAQQFSDYHSELNMSSLELGDSALYFCASRGVAYNEQFFGPGTRLTVL.

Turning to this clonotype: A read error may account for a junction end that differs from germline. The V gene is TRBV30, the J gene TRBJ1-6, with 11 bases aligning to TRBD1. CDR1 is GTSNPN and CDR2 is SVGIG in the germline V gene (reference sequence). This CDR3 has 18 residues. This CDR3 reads CAWSRDRGYDIDNSLLHF. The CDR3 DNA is TGTGCCTGGAGTCGGGACAGGGGGTATGATATCGATAATTCACTCCTCCACTTT.